What follows are 21 T cell receptor beta chains derived from one specimen sequenced in a study of identical twins (dated by TCRdb to 2016 to 2018). The protocol used for the library was 5' RACE. This sample was sequenced with an Illumina HiSeq 2000. The public reads were reprocessed in TCRdb via fastp at Q25 and MiXCR, keeping in-frame beta chains. Entries are consolidated by CDR3 protein sequence, retaining the most common genes and DNA. Present in this sample are about 810,000 distinct CDR3 sequences, approximately 13% of which were seen just once. Jointly, the top ten make up under 2% of the sample. These data were also filed under a second study, of yellow fever vaccine responses in identical twins.

Source material: PBMCs. These receptors came from a woman aged 18-29 years in good health.

Many counts were recorded for this clonotype. The chain employs TRBV10-3 and TRBJ1-5, with D hard to call. Germline V gene sequence: CDR1 ENHRY, CDR2 SYGVKD. There are 13 residues in the CDR3. Trimming cost V 10 bases and J 7 bases, with 17 bases left between them. The CDR3 DNA reads as TGTGCCACTCGGACCGGTTTTCTCCAGCCCCAGCATTTT. The encoded protein is CATRTGFLQPQHF.

This clonotype was observed a few times. The J gene is TRBJ2-5, the V gene TRBV2, with a possible D match to TRBD2 (5 bases). The germline CDR1 and CDR2 sequences are SNHLY and FYNNEI. The V and J ends lost 3 bases and 7 bases respectively, with 15 bases between them. The CDR3 length is 14 residues. The CDR3 reads CASSDGLGVGTQYF. The CDR3 DNA is TGTGCCAGCAGTGACGGACTGGGTGTGGGGACCCAGTACTTC.

The gene calls are TRBV5-5 and TRBJ2-3; 9 bases are a match to TRBD1. CDR3 length equals 15 residues. Germline V gives CDR1 SGHKS, CDR2 YYEKEE (reference sequence). The ends lost 0 bases at V and 5 bases at J; junction bases unmatched: 4. CDR3 coding DNA: TGTGCCAGCAGCTTGGAGGGGACAGGGAAAGATACGCAGTATTTT. Residues: CASSLEGTGKDTQYF.

The chain couples TRBV4-2 to TRBJ2-1; D unclear. Trimming cost V 4 bases and J 10 bases, with 14 bases left between them. Germline lookup yields CDR1 LGHNA and CDR2 YNFKEQ. The CDR3 runs to 13 residues. DNA of the CDR3: TGTGCCAGCAGCCTCCTCGAAGGTTGGGAGCAGTTCTTC. This translates into CASSLLEGWEQFF.

J is TRBJ2-7 and V is TRBV5-1; a weak D match, TRBD1 (5 bases). The V and J ends lost 5 bases and 5 bases respectively, with 14 bases between them. Per the germline V gene, CDR1 is SGHRS and CDR2 is YFSETQ. The CDR3 sequence is 13 residues long. CDR3 sequence reads: CASSAGDSHEQYF. The CDR3 DNA is TGCGCCAGCAGTGCAGGTGACAGCCACGAGCAGTACTTC.

The chain uses TRBV5-1 and TRBJ2-7, with 7 bases identical to TRBD2. The CDR3 consists of 16 residues. V was clipped by 7 bases and J by 1 base; unmatched bases: 14. The germline CDR1 and CDR2 sequences are SGHRS and YFSETQ. The CDR3 region is CASAPTASGLSYEQYF. As DNA, the CDR3 is TGCGCCAGCGCCCCTACCGCTAGCGGCCTTTCCTACGAGCAGTACTTC.

This clonotype was observed at least ten times. The chain joins TRBV4-1 to TRBJ2-3; 8 nucleotides align to TRBD2. The CDR3 loop spans 16 amino acids. Per germline, CDR1 MGHRA and CDR2 YSYEKL. Germline trimming cut 4 bases from V and 4 bases from J; bases unmatched to any gene: 10. CDR3 DNA: TGCGCCAGCAGCCGTCGGGGGCGGGAGGCCTCAGATACGCAGTATTTT. Translation gives CASSRRGREASDTQYF.

This clonotype was found a few times. The chain recombines TRBV7-9 with TRBJ2-1; D is unclear. The CDR3 extends over 11 amino acids. V was clipped by 6 bases and J by 8 bases, with 8 bases between them. CDR1 is SEHNR and CDR2 is FQNEAQ in the germline V gene (reference sequence). The CDR3 region is CASRHRDEQFF. In nucleotides, the CDR3 is TGTGCCAGCAGACATCGGGATGAGCAGTTCTTC.

The chain combines TRBV6-1 with TRBJ1-2; D gene unclear. V was trimmed by 3 bases and J by 1 base, leaving 9 bases between them. Germline-derived CDR1 and CDR2 are MNHNS and SASEGT. CDR3 size: 14 residues. The CDR3 spells CASSESLNNYGYTF. DNA of the CDR3: TGTGCCAGCAGTGAGAGCCTTAATAACTATGGCTACACCTTC.

The chain couples TRBV4-2 to TRBJ1-2, with D uncertain. Germline CDR1 and CDR2: LGHNA and YNFKEQ. There are 16 residues in the CDR3. Trimming left V 1 base short and J 0 bases short, with 12 bases between. The CDR3 spells CASSQAAGIPNYGYTF. The CDR3 nucleotides are TGTGCCAGCAGCCAAGCGGCGGGGATCCCTAACTATGGCTACACCTTC.

The chain couples TRBV20-1 to TRBJ2-5, with 7 bases aligning to TRBD1. CDR3 size: 14 residues. The V segment lost 0 bases and the J segment 5 bases; nucleotides outside the gene matches: 6. Germline-derived CDR1 and CDR2 are DFQATT and SNEGSKA (reference sequence). The CDR3 reads CSARDPTGLETQYF. As DNA, the CDR3 is TGCAGTGCTAGAGACCCGACAGGGTTGGAGACCCAGTACTTC.

The rearrangement joins TRBV20-1 to TRBJ2-3; the match to TRBD2 covers 12 bases. Germline V gives CDR1 DFQATT, CDR2 SNEGSKA (reference sequence). V shed 3 bases and J 2 bases; nucleotides not matched to a gene: 6. CDR3 length: 16 amino acids. This CDR3 is CSARGLAGGPTDTQYF. CDR3 bases: TGCAGTGCTAGGGGCCTAGCGGGGGGGCCCACAGATACGCAGTATTTT.

The V gene is TRBV5-1, the J gene TRBJ2-1; D remains unclear. V dropped 4 bases and J dropped 2 bases, with 13 bases sitting between them. Germline CDR1 SGHRS, CDR2 YFSETQ. The CDR3 extends over 15 amino acids. This chain's CDR3 is CASSLGSITYNEQFF. The CDR3 coding sequence is TGCGCCAGCAGCCTTGGGTCCATAACCTACAATGAGCAGTTCTTC.

The rearrangement links TRBV27 to TRBJ1-5, with 9 bases fitting TRBD1. J lost 3 bases, V lost 3 bases, and 6 bases had no gene match. The CDR3 sequence is 16 residues long. CDR1 and CDR2 (germline): MNHEY, SMNVEV (reference sequence). CDR3 sequence: CASSFQDRGDNQPQHF. CDR3 nucleotides: TGTGCCAGCAGTTTTCAAGACAGGGGGGACAATCAGCCCCAGCATTTT.

In its sample, this clonotype was seen a few times. The chain recombines TRBV4-2 with TRBJ2-4; D is perhaps TRBD2 (7 bases). Looked up from germline, CDR1 is LGHNA and CDR2 is YNFKEQ. This CDR3 is 17 amino acids long. With 5 bases removed from V and 0 bases from J, the gap between germline ends came to 17 bases. CDR3 sequence (DNA): TGTGCCAGCAGCTCACCATTCGGGGGGCTAGCCAAAAACATTCAGTACTTC. Translation gives CASSSPFGGLAKNIQYF.

This sequence joins TRBV5-6 and TRBJ1-1; possibly TRBD1 for D (5 bases). Germline loops: CDR1 SGHDT, CDR2 YYEEEE. Trimming shortened V by 4 bases and J by 5 bases, and 18 bases separated the two germline ends. The CDR3 is made up of 15 amino acids. DNA for the CDR3: TGTGCCAGCAGCGATCAGGGCTCCCGCTGGACTGAAGCTTTCTTT. It is translated as CASSDQGSRWTEAFF.

This clonotype was seen a handful of times. The chain is built from TRBV18 and TRBJ1-2; perhaps TRBD1 as D (5 bases). Germline V lookup: CDR1 KGHSH, CDR2 LQKENI. The CDR3 has 15 residues. V was cut by 0 bases and J by 8 bases, with 16 bases left in between. For the CDR3, the DNA is TGTGCCAGCTCACCACCCACAGGAAATGCGCGCGGCTACACCTTC. This gives the protein CASSPPTGNARGYTF.

This clonotype was picked up a small number of times. The chain combines TRBV28 with TRBJ2-7; 8 nucleotides align to TRBD1. Germline V gene sequence: CDR1 MDHEN, CDR2 SYDVKM. This CDR3 region has 14 residues. J was trimmed by 5 bases and V by 6 bases; bases with no gene match: 9. This CDR3 is CASSGTGVPNEQYF. The CDR3 DNA reads TGTGCCAGCAGCGGGACAGGCGTGCCTAACGAGCAGTACTTC.

The V and J genes are TRBV27 and TRBJ2-7; TRBD2 might be the D (5 bases). CDR3 length equals 13 residues. Germline assignment: CDR1 MNHEY and CDR2 SMNVEV (reference sequence). Between the trimmed V and J ends, which lost 4 bases and 3 bases, there was a span of 10 bases. The CDR3: CASSSGIYYEQYF. The CDR3 bases are TGTGCCAGCAGTTCCGGGATATACTACGAGCAGTACTTC.

This chain uses TRBV5-4 with TRBJ2-2, with no clear D. CDR3 length equals 15 residues. Germline CDR1 is SGHNT and CDR2 is YYREEE (reference sequence). V was shortened by 2 bases and J by 1 base, with 9 bases between the two germline ends. CDR3 nucleotides: TGTGCCAGCAGCTTCAACCAGCAGAACACCGGGGAGCTGTTTTTT. It encodes CASSFNQQNTGELFF.

This clonotype appeared a few times. The chain is built from TRBV5-1 and TRBJ2-5, with D uncertain. There are 13 residues in the CDR3. CDR1 is SGHRS and CDR2 is YFSETQ in the germline V gene. Trimming pared 2 bases from V and 0 bases from J, leaving 5 bases between. CDR3 in amino acids: CASSFVDQETQYF. The CDR3 DNA follows: TGCGCCAGCAGCTTCGTGGACCAAGAGACCCAGTACTTC.